This T cell receptor (beta chain) derives from a study of T cells in Graves' hyperthyroidism and ophthalmopathy. What was amplified from RNA transcripts were TCR beta CDR3 regions. When the TCR CDR3 underwent first-round RT-PCR, the HTBI primer set was used. TCRdb called the multiplex PCR reads again in MiXCR, with one record for every CDR3 protein. This table holds over 650,000 distinct CDR3 sequences, approximately 16% found once. V gave up 3 bases and J gave up 0 bases, with 15 bases separating them. Looked up from germline, CDR1 is DFQATT and CDR2 is SNEGSKA (reference sequence). The CDR3 totals 16 residues.

Material for sequencing was blood. The V gene is TRBV20-1, the J gene TRBJ1-5; D possibly corresponds to TRBD1 (6 bases). This clonotype was obtained from a young man with Graves' hyperthyroidism. The CDR3 loop reads CSARSGARYSNQPQHF. CDR3 nucleotide sequence: TGCAGTGCTAGGTCGGGGGCCCGGTATAGCAATCAGCCCCAGCATTTT.